A single sample gave rise to the 20 T cell receptor beta chains below, sequenced in a study of blood T cells in healthy people across ages. The authors ran a second PCR of roughly 7 to 11 cycles using a sample-barcoded 5' primer and a J-beta primer mix. Using its own MiXCR run on the 5' RACE reads, TCRdb lists one record per CDR3 protein. The sample contains roughly 700,000 distinct CDR3 sequences, 45% to 50% of which appear only once. The sample taken for sequencing was blood. The receptor set was obtained from a woman aged 55-69 years in good health.

The chain has TRBV6-6 and TRBJ2-7; 11 bases map to TRBD1. V dropped 5 bases and J dropped 5; count of bases not matched to a gene: 5. Germline loops: CDR1 MNHNY, CDR2 SVGAGI (reference sequence). This CDR3 has 14 residues. Here the CDR3 DNA reads TGTGCCAGCAGTCGGGACAGGGGGGTCAACGAGCAGTACTTC. This gives the protein CASSRDRGVNEQYF.

The chain couples TRBV2 to TRBJ1-2; D may be TRBD1 (5 bases). The V gene lost 1 base and the J gene lost 8 bases, with 14 bases spanning the gap. Germline lookup yields CDR1 SNHLY and CDR2 FYNNEI. This CDR3 has 14 residues. The CDR3 DNA reads TGTGCCAGCAGTGAAGAGACAGACCGTATCGGCTACACCTTC. Protein product: CASSEETDRIGYTF.

The rearrangement links TRBV7-8 to TRBJ1-1; 10 bases match TRBD1. The V segment lost 5 bases and the J segment 10 bases; nucleotides outside the gene matches: 10. Germline CDR1 reads SGHVS; CDR2 reads FQNEAQ. The CDR3 is made up of 14 amino acids. The CDR3 reads CASSRQGASGVAFF. In DNA, the CDR3 is TGTGCCAGCAGCCGACAGGGGGCCTCGGGTGTAGCTTTCTTT.

This clonotype was recorded only once. The chain has TRBV18 and TRBJ2-1, with D perhaps TRBD2 (6 bases). Germline V gene data show CDR1 as KGHSH and CDR2 as LQKENI. This CDR3 is 16 amino acids long. The V end was cut by 4 bases, the J end by 2 bases, with 15 bases between. Here the CDR3 DNA reads TGTGCCAGCTCACAAGACGGAGGGGCAACCTACAATGAGCAGTTCTTC. Protein: CASSQDGGATYNEQFF.

In this sample, this clonotype turned up once. The chain links TRBV7-3 to TRBJ1-6, with D perhaps TRBD1 (5 bases). V was clipped by 3 bases and J by 10 bases, with 13 bases between them. The CDR3 loop spans 14 amino acids. CDR1 is SGHTA and CDR2 is FQGTGA in the germline V gene. The CDR3 here is CASSFMGEESPLHF. The CDR3 DNA reads as TGTGCCAGCAGCTTTATGGGGGAAGAGTCACCCCTCCACTTT. Using reference TRBV7-3 and TRBJ1-6 for the parts outside the CDR3, the full variable domain is GAGVSQTPSNKVTEKGKYVELRCDPISGHTALYWYRQSLGQGPEFLIYFQGTGAADDSGLPNDRFFAVRPEGSVSTLKIQRTERGDSAVYLCASSFMGEESPLHFGNGTRLTVT.

This clonotype has more than one count but fewer than ten. This sequence joins TRBV12-3 or TRBV12-4 and TRBJ2-7; D possibly corresponds to TRBD2 (5 bases). The CDR3 runs 15 residues. Trimming shortened V by 2 bases and J by 0 bases, and 11 bases separated the two germline ends. CDR3 residues: CASSLSPADSYEQYF. The CDR3 region has the DNA TGTGCCAGCAGTTTAAGTCCAGCGGACTCCTACGAGCAGTACTTC.

This clonotype appeared a few times. V is TRBV20-1 and J is TRBJ2-3, with D possibly being TRBD1 or TRBD2 (5 bases each). The germline gives CDR1 DFQATT, CDR2 SNEGSKA (reference sequence). The CDR3 is 14 amino acids. The V gene lost 6 bases and the J gene lost 0 bases, with 13 bases spanning the gap. The CDR3 is CSARAAGSTDTQYF. The CDR3, as DNA: TGCAGTGCCAGGGCGGCGGGTAGCACAGATACGCAGTATTTT.

The rearrangement links TRBV4-3 to TRBJ2-3, with 8 bases matching TRBD2. The germline V gene has CDR1 LGHNA and CDR2 YSLEER. CDR3 length: 17 amino acids. The V gene end was trimmed by 3 bases and the J gene end by 4 bases; junction bases not matched to a gene: 12. This CDR3 is CASSHFNPGGRADTQYF. The CDR3 DNA is TGCGCCAGCAGCCATTTTAATCCGGGAGGGAGGGCAGATACGCAGTATTTT.

The genes are TRBV25-1 and TRBJ2-1, with 10 bases lining up with TRBD2. The CDR3 consists of 16 residues. Germline CDR1 MGHDK, CDR2 SYGVNS. Trimming took 5 bases from V and 1 from J; bases not matched to a gene: 5. Here the CDR3 reads CASSTQLAGSYNEQFF. CDR3 bases: TGTGCCAGCAGTACTCAACTAGCGGGATCCTACAATGAGCAGTTCTTC. Filled out from reference TRBV25-1 and TRBJ2-1, the complete variable domain reads EADIYQTPRYLVIGTGKKITLECSQTMGHDKMYWYQQDPGMELHLIHYSYGVNSTEKGDLSSESTVSRIRTEHFPLTLESARPSHTSQYLCASSTQLAGSYNEQFFGPGTRLTVL.

The J gene is TRBJ2-5, the V gene TRBV10-3; 11 bases map to TRBD1. V dropped 7 bases and J dropped 1; count of bases not matched to a gene: 2. Germline V gene lookup returns CDR1 ENHRY and CDR2 SYGVKD. The CDR3 runs to 14 residues. CDR3 amino acids: CAIKGQGAQETQYF. The CDR3 DNA is TGTGCCATCAAAGGACAGGGGGCCCAAGAGACCCAGTACTTC.

This clonotype was counted a few times. The rearrangement joins TRBV28 to TRBJ2-4; 16 bases agree with TRBD2. Germline V gene data show CDR1 as MDHEN and CDR2 as SYDVKM. J was trimmed by 3 bases and V by 5 bases; bases with no gene match: 13. This CDR3 has 20 amino acids. In nucleotides, the CDR3 is TGTGCCAGCAGTCTTCCGGGACTAGCGGGAGGGCCAGTCCACAAAAACATTCAGTACTTC. It yields the protein CASSLPGLAGGPVHKNIQYF. Variable domain in full (rest from reference TRBV28 and TRBJ2-4): DVKVTQSSRYLVKRTGEKVFLECVQDMDHENMFWYRQDPGLGLRLIYFSYDVKMKEKGDIPEGYSVSREKKERFSLILESASTNQTSMYLCASSLPGLAGGPVHKNIQYFGAGTRLSVL.

The rearrangement uses TRBV20-1 and TRBJ2-5; D possibly corresponds to TRBD2 (5 bases). The V and J ends lost 3 bases and 5 bases respectively, with 10 bases between them. The CDR3 has 12 residues. Germline-derived CDR1 and CDR2 are DFQATT and SNEGSKA (reference sequence). CDR3 protein: CSARAGLETQYF. The CDR3 region has the DNA TGCAGTGCTAGGGCGGGTCTCGAGACCCAGTACTTC.

The rearrangement uses TRBV7-9 and TRBJ2-5, with 8 nucleotides matching TRBD1. Gene TRBJ2-7 matches the end of the DNA better, so the J call may be wrong. The CDR3 runs 16 residues. Germline lookup yields CDR1 SEHNR and CDR2 FQNEAQ (reference sequence). CDR3 protein: CASSLSRAGGNYEQYF. The CDR3 DNA follows: TGTGCCAGCAGCTTAAGCAGGGCAGGGGGCAACTACGAGCAGTACTTC.

The rearrangement links TRBV29-1 to TRBJ2-3; no firm D call. The CDR3 is made up of 14 amino acids. Germline V CDR1 and CDR2: SQVTM, ANQGSEA. Trimming took 1 base from V and 0 from J, leaving 8 bases between them. DNA for the CDR3: TGCAGCGTTGAAGCGGCAGTTAGCACAGATACGCAGTATTTT. It yields the protein CSVEAAVSTDTQYF.

This clonotype was seen a handful of times. This chain links TRBV4-2 with TRBJ2-1, with D hard to call. Germline CDR1 and CDR2: LGHNA and YNFKEQ. CDR3 length: 15 amino acids. Deletions cut 2 bases from V and 8 bases from J, with 16 bases between. CDR3 sequence (DNA): TGTGCCAGCAGCCAAAACCTTGGGGTCGGCCATGAGCAGTTCTTC. As protein: CASSQNLGVGHEQFF.

In regard to this clonotype: The junction departs from germline at one end; a sequencing error may be responsible. CDR3 protein: CAGSQVSSGRAYNEQFF. The CDR3, as DNA: TGCGCCGGCAGCCAGGTATCTAGCGGGAGGGCATACAATGAGCAGTTCTTC. This chain uses TRBV4-1 with TRBJ2-1; 12 bases agree with TRBD2. The CDR3 totals 17 residues. The germline gives CDR1 MGHRA, CDR2 YSYEKL.

This clonotype was seen a handful of times. This chain links TRBV6-6 with TRBJ2-7; either TRBD1 or TRBD2 may supply D (5 bases each). The CDR3 sequence is 16 residues long. V was trimmed by 5 bases and J by 0 bases, leaving 17 bases between them. Germline lookup yields CDR1 MNHNY and CDR2 SVGAGI (reference sequence). As DNA, the CDR3 is TGTGCCAGCAGTGACCTGGGACGGATGAGCTCCTACGAGCAGTACTTC. Translated: CASSDLGRMSSYEQYF.

The CDR3 DNA sequence: TGTGCCAGCAGCTTTCAGGGGGCCTCCTACAATGAGCAGTTCTTC. Encoded protein: CASSFQGASYNEQFF. This chain connects TRBV7-6 to TRBJ2-1, with 8 nucleotides matching TRBD1. From germline, CDR1 is SGHVS and CDR2 FNYEAQ. The V and J ends lost 3 bases and 0 bases, in that order; junction bases with no gene match: 1. CDR3 length: 15 amino acids.

The V call is TRBV20-1, the J call TRBJ2-3; TRBD2 is a possible D gene (7 bases). CDR1 and CDR2 (germline): DFQATT, SNEGSKA (reference sequence). The CDR3 has 14 amino acids. Trimming removed 7 bases from V and 5 bases from J, with 19 bases in between. The DNA of the CDR3 is TGCAGTGTTAGCGGCGGGAGACAGGAAGATACGCAGTATTTT. Translated, it gives CSVSGGRQEDTQYF.

This clonotype occurred once. V and J are TRBV4-3 and TRBJ2-3, with a possible D match to TRBD2 (6 bases). V shed 4 bases and J shed 4 bases, with 21 bases lying between them. This CDR3 is 17 amino acids long. In germline, CDR1 is LGHNA, CDR2 YSLEER. CDR3 DNA: TGCGCCAGCAGCCCAAGGGTCGCGGGGCGATCCGCAGATACGCAGTATTTT. Protein: CASSPRVAGRSADTQYF.